The 28 T cell receptor beta chains below come from one sample, sequenced in a study of T-cell reconstitution after alpha-beta-depleted transplantation in children. This sample's TCRbeta library carried unique molecular identifier barcodes. Via MiXCR, TCRdb re-called the PCR reads, giving one row per CDR3 protein. The data show hundreds of thousands of distinct CDR3 sequences, roughly 13% seen once. The sample here was PBMCs, mostly from graft donor cells, taken 360 days after TCRalphabeta/CD19-depleted stem cell transplant. These receptor sequences come from a male patient aged 10 to 17 who had a stem cell transplant for acute myeloid leukemia, so the T cells may come from the graft donor.

This chain connects TRBV29-1 to TRBJ2-5, with 7 bases fitting TRBD2. Trimming at V came to 2 bases and at J to 9 bases, leaving 12 bases not matched to a gene. In germline, CDR1 is SQVTM, CDR2 ANQGSEA. This CDR3 region has 14 residues. The CDR3 nucleotides are TGCAGCGTTGAATGGGCGGGAGTGGTACGGGCCCAGTACTTC. It codes for CSVEWAGVVRAQYF.

The rearrangement links TRBV6-1 to TRBJ2-1; no firm D call. The CDR3 runs 14 residues. V shed 6 bases and J shed 5 bases, with 14 bases lying between them. The germline CDR1 and CDR2 sequences are MNHNS and SASEGT. The CDR3 DNA reads as TGTGCCAGCAGCCCCACACGGAATGACAATGAGCAGTTCTTC. As protein: CASSPTRNDNEQFF.

There are many counts of this clonotype. The chain uses TRBV5-1 and TRBJ2-2, with TRBD1 identical over 7 bases. The CDR3 spans 15 residues. CDR1 and CDR2 (germline): SGHRS, YFSETQ. With 3 bases clipped from V and 0 bases from J, the junction kept 2 bases outside the gene matches. The DNA for the CDR3 is TGCGCCAGCAGCTCGGGACAGACGAACACCGGGGAGCTGTTTTTT. Protein sequence: CASSSGQTNTGELFF.

This clonotype was counted only a few times. CDR3 in DNA: TGTGCCAGCAGTTTAGCGCACAGGAATGGTGGCTACACCTTC. Residues: CASSLAHRNGGYTF. This chain uses TRBV12-3 or TRBV12-4 with TRBJ1-2; D might be TRBD1 (5 bases). V gave up 0 bases and J gave up 7 bases, with 12 bases separating them. CDR3 length: 14 residues.

This clonotype was observed many times. V is TRBV9 and J is TRBJ2-7; 7 positions match TRBD1. Germline CDR1 reads SGDLS; CDR2 reads YYNGEE. The CDR3 runs 13 residues. Losses at the gene ends were 4 bases for V and 6 bases for J; bases not matched to a gene: 7. The CDR3 DNA sequence: TGTGCCAGCAGCAGTGACAGGGTAGGCGAGCAGTACTTC. This translates into CASSSDRVGEQYF.

The V gene is TRBV2, the J gene TRBJ2-1; 13 positions match TRBD2. Germline CDR1 reads SNHLY; CDR2 reads FYNNEI. CDR3 length equals 19 residues. V was clipped by 8 bases and J by 4 bases; unmatched bases: 17. CDR3 in amino acids: CASCLGLAGLTYQYNEQFF. The CDR3 bases are TGTGCCAGCTGTTTGGGACTAGCGGGACTCACCTATCAATACAATGAGCAGTTCTTC.

This clonotype has a handful of counts. The chain joins TRBV20-1 to TRBJ2-1; TRBD2 matches at 9 bases. V lost 5 bases and J lost 3; bases outside the gene matches: 8. Germline CDR1 and CDR2: DFQATT and SNEGSKA (reference sequence). The length of the CDR3 is 15 residues. The CDR3 DNA sequence: TGCAGTGCTTGGAGCGGGAGGAATAACTACAATGAGCAGTTCTTC. This gives the protein CSAWSGRNNYNEQFF.

This clonotype was seen a handful of times. V usage is TRBV28 and J usage is TRBJ2-3; D not resolved. This CDR3 region has 14 residues. Germline CDR1 and CDR2: MDHEN and SYDVKM. Trimming pared 8 bases from V and 1 base from J, leaving 13 bases between. Written as DNA, the CDR3 is TGTGCCAGCTTTAAGTGGGTGGGCACAGATACGCAGTATTTT. Protein product: CASFKWVGTDTQYF.

This clonotype showed up just a few times. V usage is TRBV12-3 or TRBV12-4 and J usage is TRBJ2-7; TRBD2 matches at 11 bases. This CDR3 is 14 amino acids long. Trimming removed 5 bases from V and 2 bases from J; junction bases left unmatched: 2. The CDR3 is CASSTSGRTYEQYF. The DNA for the CDR3 is TGTGCCAGCAGTACTAGCGGGAGAACCTACGAGCAGTACTTC.

This clonotype came up many times. The CDR3 DNA is TGTGCCAGCAGCCAAGATGTCGATGGGTTAGTTGGCCTACAAGAGACCCAGTACTTC. Its protein product is CASSQDVDGLVGLQETQYF. This chain links TRBV4-2 with TRBJ2-5; D ambiguous. Germline V gives CDR1 LGHNA, CDR2 YNFKEQ. Trimming took 0 bases from V and 2 from J, leaving 22 bases between them. The CDR3 sequence is 19 residues long.

The CDR3 nucleotides read TGTGCCAGCAGCCACGAATCGATAGAGACCCAGTACTTC. Translating it yields CASSHESIETQYF. V usage is TRBV7-2 and J usage is TRBJ2-5; D is unclear. Germline V lookup: CDR1 SGHTA, CDR2 FQGNSA. With 5 bases removed from V and 4 bases from J, the gap between germline ends came to 11 bases. This CDR3 comprises 13 residues.

In its sample, this clonotype was seen many times. The chain recombines TRBV28 with TRBJ1-1; 9 bases fit TRBD1. The CDR3 has 13 residues. CDR1 is MDHEN and CDR2 is SYDVKM in the germline V gene. Trimming at V came to 9 bases and at J to 4 bases, leaving 6 bases not matched to a gene. CDR3 coding DNA: TGTGCCAGTTACAGGGGGCAGAGCACTGAAGCTTTCTTT. It specifies CASYRGQSTEAFF.

The chain combines TRBV28 with TRBJ2-1; D perhaps matches TRBD2 (6 bases). Trimming left V 1 base short and J 5 bases short, with 15 bases between. Germline lookup yields CDR1 MDHEN and CDR2 SYDVKM. The CDR3 extends over 16 amino acids. This CDR3 is CASSLSRLGHNNEQFF. In DNA, the CDR3 is TGTGCCAGCAGTTTATCTCGACTAGGCCATAACAATGAGCAGTTCTTC.

In this sample, this clonotype turned up many times. The V call is TRBV5-1, the J call TRBJ1-2; D gene ambiguous. This CDR3 comprises 13 residues. The germline gives CDR1 SGHRS, CDR2 YFSETQ. V lost 0 bases and J lost 4, with 7 bases in between. CDR3 in amino acids: CASSLAPSYGYTF. CDR3 bases: TGCGCCAGCAGCTTGGCCCCCTCCTATGGCTACACCTTC.

This clonotype has only a few counts. This chain joins TRBV29-1 and TRBJ2-7; 8 nucleotides match TRBD2. The V and J ends lost 5 bases and 2 bases, in that order; junction bases with no gene match: 14. CDR1 SQVTM and CDR2 ANQGSEA come from the germline V gene. The CDR3 length is 16 residues. The CDR3 spells CSVKGERTSGTYEQYF. In DNA form, the CDR3 reads TGCAGCGTTAAGGGTGAGAGAACTAGCGGAACCTACGAGCAGTACTTC.

The genes are TRBV20-1 and TRBJ2-1, with unresolved D. Germline V lookup: CDR1 DFQATT, CDR2 SNEGSKA (reference sequence). V dropped 6 bases and J dropped 4 bases, with 16 bases sitting between them. This CDR3 has 14 residues. This chain's CDR3 is CSAYDSLAYNEQFF. The CDR3 DNA follows: TGCAGTGCCTACGACTCCCTCGCTTACAATGAGCAGTTCTTC.

The table lists this clonotype with many counts. The CDR3 region is CASSPPGQGLGNTGELFF. The CDR3 nucleotides read TGTGCCAGCAGCCCTCCGGGACAGGGGTTGGGGAACACCGGGGAGCTGTTTTTT. V and J are TRBV7-3 and TRBJ2-2, with 10 bases that match TRBD1. Germline V gene sequence: CDR1 SGHTA, CDR2 FQGTGA. The CDR3 runs to 18 residues. J gave up 1 base and V 5 bases, and 10 bases lay outside the gene matches. Full variable domain (outside the CDR3, taken from reference TRBV7-3 and TRBJ2-2): GAGVSQTPSNKVTEKGKYVELRCDPISGHTALYWYRQSLGQGPEFLIYFQGTGAADDSGLPNDRFFAVRPEGSVSTLKIQRTERGDSAVYLCASSPPGQGLGNTGELFFGEGSRLTVL.

Details on this clonotype: Since a much larger clone is just one base distant, this may be a read error. The chain has TRBV12-3 or TRBV12-4 and TRBJ2-5; TRBD2 might be the D (6 bases). The CDR3 sequence is 17 residues long. The CDR3 sequence: CACSLALVLEGGETQYF. For the CDR3, the DNA is TGTGCCTGCAGTTTAGCGCTTGTACTAGAGGGAGGAGAGACCCAGTACTTC.

The table lists this clonotype with a few counts. The rearrangement joins TRBV11-2 to TRBJ2-7; TRBD1 matches 7 bases. The trim removed 0 bases at V and 1 base at J, leaving 6 bases unmatched. The germline gives CDR1 SGHAT, CDR2 FQNNGV. The length of the CDR3 is 16 residues. The CDR3: CASSLDFRTGSYEQYF. As DNA, the CDR3 is TGTGCCAGCAGCTTAGATTTTCGGACAGGTTCCTACGAGCAGTACTTC.

This clonotype was detected ten times or more. The chain couples TRBV5-1 to TRBJ2-1, with 12 nucleotides matching TRBD2. The CDR3 is made up of 16 amino acids. Trimming removed 4 bases from V and 7 bases from J; junction bases left unmatched: 9. The germline gives CDR1 SGHRS, CDR2 YFSETQ. CDR3 nucleotides: TGCGCCAGCAGCCCCCCAAGACTAGCGGGAGAGAATGAGCAGTTCTTC. Residues: CASSPPRLAGENEQFF.

This clonotype was recorded at least ten times. The chain couples TRBV29-1 to TRBJ2-1; TRBD1 might be the D (5 bases). CDR3 length equals 12 residues. The germline V gene encodes CDR1 SQVTM and CDR2 ANQGSEA. V lost 2 bases, J lost 10 bases, and 12 bases lay in between. The CDR3 loop reads CSVEPLQGEQFF. CDR3 coding DNA: TGCAGCGTTGAACCACTTCAGGGAGAGCAGTTCTTC.

This sequence joins TRBV15 and TRBJ1-4, with unresolved D. The CDR3 length is 14 residues. The germline V gene encodes CDR1 LNHNV and CDR2 YYDKDF (reference sequence). The V gene lost 0 bases and the J gene lost 0 bases, with 2 bases spanning the gap. The CDR3 sequence: CATSRDATNEKLFF. The CDR3 DNA is TGTGCCACCAGCAGAGATGCAACTAATGAAAAACTGTTTTTT.

The rearrangement uses TRBV10-2 and TRBJ2-7, with 8 positions matching TRBD2. This CDR3 is built from 14 residues. J was trimmed by 9 bases and V by 2 bases; bases with no gene match: 9. Germline values: CDR1 WSHSY, CDR2 SAAADI. The CDR3 protein is CASSEIAGSPGQYF. CDR3 bases: TGCGCCAGCAGTGAGATAGCGGGGTCCCCAGGGCAGTACTTC.

V gene TRBV20-1 combines with J gene TRBJ2-7, with D hard to call. V was trimmed by 5 bases and J by 4 bases, leaving 12 bases between them. Germline-derived CDR1 and CDR2 are DFQATT and SNEGSKA (reference sequence). This CDR3 contains 12 residues. The CDR3 region has the DNA TGCAGTGCTTCCTCGGACCTATACGAGCAGTACTTC. It yields the protein CSASSDLYEQYF.

In its sample, this clonotype was seen many times. V usage is TRBV5-1 and J usage is TRBJ2-3, with a possible D match to TRBD2 (6 bases). CDR1 and CDR2 from the germline V gene are SGHRS and YFSETQ. Deletions cut 0 bases from V and 6 bases from J, with 11 bases between. The CDR3 covers 14 residues. CDR3 region: CASSLERAGDTQYF. CDR3 nucleotide sequence: TGCGCCAGCAGCTTGGAGAGGGCGGGGGATACGCAGTATTTT.

This clonotype has just a few counts. The V and J genes are TRBV20-1 and TRBJ2-5, with 8 bases aligning to TRBD2. The CDR3 has 13 residues. The trim removed 5 bases at V and 3 bases at J, leaving 5 bases unmatched. Germline loops: CDR1 DFQATT, CDR2 SNEGSKA (reference sequence). In DNA form, the CDR3 reads TGCAGTGCTCACGGGACTAGTGAAGAGACCCAGTACTTC. Protein product: CSAHGTSEETQYF.

This clonotype was seen at least ten times. The J gene is TRBJ2-7, the V gene TRBV19; D call uncertain. V gave up 1 base and J gave up 5 bases, with 21 bases separating them. This CDR3 is 17 amino acids long. In germline, CDR1 is LNHDA, CDR2 SQIVND (reference sequence). CDR3 DNA sequence: TGTGCCAGTAGTATAGGGACGACACGGTCGCAGAATAACGAGCAGTACTTC. Encoded protein: CASSIGTTRSQNNEQYF.

This clonotype was detected only a few times. The J gene is TRBJ2-7, the V gene TRBV7-2; D not certain. CDR1 is SGHTA, CDR2 FQGNSA, per germline. The CDR3 has 14 residues. V lost 2 bases, J lost 3 bases, and 11 bases lay in between. This chain's CDR3 is CASSLTPLVYEQYF. In nucleotides, the CDR3 is TGTGCCAGCAGCTTAACGCCACTTGTCTACGAGCAGTACTTC.